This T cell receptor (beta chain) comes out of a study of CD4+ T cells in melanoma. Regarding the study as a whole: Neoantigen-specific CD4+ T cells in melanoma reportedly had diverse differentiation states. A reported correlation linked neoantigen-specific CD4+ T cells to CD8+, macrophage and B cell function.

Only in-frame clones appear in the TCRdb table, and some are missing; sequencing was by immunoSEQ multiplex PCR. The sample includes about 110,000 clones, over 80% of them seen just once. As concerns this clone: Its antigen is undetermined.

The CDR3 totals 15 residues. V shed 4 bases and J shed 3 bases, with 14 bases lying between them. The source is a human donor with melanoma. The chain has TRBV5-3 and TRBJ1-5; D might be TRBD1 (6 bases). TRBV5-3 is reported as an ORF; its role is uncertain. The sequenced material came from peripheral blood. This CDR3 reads CARSPDEGDNQPQHF. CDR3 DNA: TGTGCCAGAAGCCCGGATGAGGGGGACAATCAGCCCCAGCATTTT.